The following is a T cell receptor (beta chain) sequence with its context. Its antigen is currently unknown. This sample is part of a study of T cells after posttransplantation cyclophosphamide. V shed 4 bases and J shed 1 base, with 8 bases lying between them. Per germline, CDR1 SGHRS and CDR2 YFSETQ. The CDR3 loop spans 13 amino acids. Generated by immunoSEQ multiplex PCR, the TCRdb table keeps only in-frame clones and is missing some. Of about 53,000 clones in the sample, roughly 86% were seen once. Whole-study results and caveats: Skin or GI-infiltrating T cells shared few TRB sequences with blood. Later blood repertoires were often dominated by clones from the donor CD8+ memory compartment. Recipient CMV seropositivity and CMV reactivation strongly tracked TRB clonality.

The source material was PBMCs. The chain combines TRBV5-1 with TRBJ1-1, with D tentatively TRBD1 (5 bases). The sequence was obtained from a man aged 30 to 39 with a blood cancer, CMV-positive, and with a related stem cell donor. The CDR3 here is CASSQGGNTEAFF. Here the CDR3 DNA reads TGCGCCAGCAGCCAGGGAGGGAACACTGAAGCTTTCTTT.